The 3 T cell receptor beta chains below come from one sample, sequenced in a study of cytomegalovirus exposure and HLA in healthy donors. PCR used 60 Vbeta primers and 13 Jbeta primers. The protocol was immunoSEQ multiplex PCR, while the TCRdb copy is restricted to in-frame clones and leaves out a portion. Of 50,000 to 55,000 clones in the sample, around 81% are singletons; the top ten hold under 2.5%. Material for sequencing was PBMCs. These receptors came from a boy aged 5-17 years in good health and CMV-seropositive.

The chain uses TRBV15 and TRBJ1-2; 8 positions agree with TRBD1. This CDR3 spans 15 amino acids. V lost 2 bases and J lost 4; bases outside the gene matches: 6. Germline CDR1 LNHNV, CDR2 YYDKDF (reference sequence). DNA of the CDR3: TGTGCCACCAGCAGACAGGGACAGGATAGCTATGGCTACACCTTC. It yields the protein CATSRQGQDSYGYTF.

This clone turned up a few times. The rearrangement joins TRBV4-1 to TRBJ2-7; TRBD1 is a possible D gene (6 bases). The V end was cut by 2 bases, the J end by 2 bases, with 10 bases between. Germline values: CDR1 MGHRA, CDR2 YSYEKL. The CDR3 is 14 residues long. The CDR3 sequence is CASSQPGAAYEQYF. The CDR3 DNA is TGCGCCAGCAGCCAACCAGGGGCTGCCTACGAGCAGTACTTC.

This clone appeared a few times. The chain has TRBV9 and TRBJ2-2, with D maybe TRBD1 (6 bases). The CDR3 covers 13 residues. CDR1 is SGDLS, CDR2 YYNGEE, per germline. V lost 3 bases and J 3 bases, leaving 6 bases between the germline ends. The CDR3: CASSEGDTGELFF. The CDR3 nucleotides are TGTGCCAGCAGCGAGGGGGACACCGGGGAGCTGTTTTTT.